A selection of T cell receptor beta chains follows, all from one sample in a study of shared clonotypes between healthy human individuals. Clones were sequenced by immunoSEQ multiplex PCR, and TCRdb holds only the in-frame ones, with some missing. The sample carries under 1,100,000 clones, about 74% recorded once. The sample consisted of memory CD4+ T cells sorted from blood. These receptors all come from a man younger than 35 in good health. The CDR3 runs from the conserved cysteine through the conserved F or W. The order of the fields is D gene, V gene, J gene, clone size, CDR3 protein, CDR3 DNA. D genes are given only for firm matches. A clone size is listed for some rows: how often the clone was seen (once, few, many), or a class if it is expanded.

D: -
V: TRBV18
J: TRBJ2-7
size: -
CDR3: CASSPGDLEGEQYF
DNA: TGTGCCAGCTCACCGGGGGACCTGGAGGGCGAGCAGTACTTC

D: -
V: TRBV5-1
J: TRBJ2-7
size: -
CDR3: CASSWGDGVPEQYF
DNA: TGCGCCAGCAGCTGGGGGGATGGGGTCCCCGAGCAGTACTTC

D: -
V: TRBV10-3
J: TRBJ1-6
size: many
CDR3: CAISAGGDSPLHF
DNA: TGTGCCATCAGTGCCGGGGGCGATTCACCCCTCCACTTT

D: TRBD1
V: TRBV7-8
J: TRBJ1-2
size: -
CDR3: CASSLDGTAPYGYTF
DNA: TGTGCCAGCAGCTTAGACGGGACAGCTCCCTATGGCTACACCTTC

D: -
V: TRBV6-5
J: TRBJ2-7
size: -
CDR3: CASVGLPGLGEQYF
DNA: TGTGCCAGCGTCGGACTACCGGGGCTAGGGGAGCAGTACTTC

D: TRBD1
V: TRBV6-6
J: TRBJ1-6
size: -
CDR3: CASSFPPGGNSPLHF
DNA: TGTGCCAGCAGTTTCCCGCCAGGGGGTAATTCACCCCTCCACTTT

D: -
V: TRBV9
J: TRBJ2-7
size: -
CDR3: CASSVRPAYEQYF
DNA: TGTGCCAGCAGCGTCCGACCGGCCTACGAGCAGTACTTC

D: TRBD1
V: TRBV28
J: TRBJ2-2
size: few
CDR3: CASSFLGQGAVGELFF
DNA: TGTGCCAGCAGTTTTTTGGGACAGGGGGCTGTCGGGGAGCTGTTTTTT

D: TRBD1
V: TRBV7-3
J: TRBJ2-3
size: once
CDR3: CASSYRTGESTDTQYF
DNA: TGTGCCAGCAGCTATCGGACAGGGGAGTCGACAGATACGCAGTATTTT

D: TRBD2
V: TRBV5-4
J: TRBJ2-3
size: -
CDR3: CASSSGTSGLTDTQYF
DNA: TGTGCCAGCAGCTCAGGGACTAGCGGGCTCACAGATACGCAGTATTTT